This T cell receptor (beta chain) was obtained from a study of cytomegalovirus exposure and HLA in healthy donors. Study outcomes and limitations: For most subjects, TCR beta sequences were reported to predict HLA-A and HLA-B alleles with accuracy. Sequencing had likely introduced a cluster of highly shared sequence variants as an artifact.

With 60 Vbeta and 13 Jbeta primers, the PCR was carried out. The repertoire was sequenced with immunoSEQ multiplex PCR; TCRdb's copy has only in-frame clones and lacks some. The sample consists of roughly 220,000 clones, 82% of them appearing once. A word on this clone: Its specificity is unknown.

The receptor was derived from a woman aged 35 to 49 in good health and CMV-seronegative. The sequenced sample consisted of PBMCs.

CDR3 bases: TGTGCCAGCAGATTCGGTAGCGGGAGGACCCACACCGGGGAGCTGTTTTTT. The encoded protein is CASRFGSGRTHTGELFF. The V and J genes are TRBV2 and TRBJ2-2, with 10 nucleotides matching TRBD2. The CDR3 is 17 amino acids. Germline V gene sequence: CDR1 SNHLY, CDR2 FYNNEI. V dropped 6 bases and J dropped 3; count of bases not matched to a gene: 10.